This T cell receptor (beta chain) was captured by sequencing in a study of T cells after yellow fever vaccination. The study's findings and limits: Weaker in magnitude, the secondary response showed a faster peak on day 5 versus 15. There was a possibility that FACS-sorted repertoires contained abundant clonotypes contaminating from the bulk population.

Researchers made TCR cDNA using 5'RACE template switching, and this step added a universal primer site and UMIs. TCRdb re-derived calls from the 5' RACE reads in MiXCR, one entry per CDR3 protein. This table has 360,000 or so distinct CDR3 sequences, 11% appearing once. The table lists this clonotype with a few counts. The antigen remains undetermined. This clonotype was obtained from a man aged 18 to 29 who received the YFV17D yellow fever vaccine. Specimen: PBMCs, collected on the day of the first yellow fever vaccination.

The CDR3 loop is CASSPGTAEGELFF. Here the CDR3 DNA reads TGTGCCAGCTCACCAGGGACAGCCGAAGGGGAGCTGTTTTTT. The V call is TRBV18, the J call TRBJ2-2; 7 nucleotides match TRBD1. This CDR3 comprises 14 residues. The J segment lost 8 bases and the V segment lost 2 bases, leaving 5 bases of the junction unmatched. Per the germline V gene, CDR1 is KGHSH and CDR2 is LQKENI.